The 6 T cell receptor beta chains below come from one sample, sequenced in a study of blood T cell repertoires in COVID-19. The data were produced by immunoSEQ multiplex PCR, yet TCRdb's version contains in-frame clones alone and is incomplete. The sample records fewer than 200,000 clones, approximately 84% being singletons. The specimen sequenced was peripheral blood. These receptors all stem from a man aged 40-50 years who had recovered from COVID-19.

The chain carries TRBV7-9 and TRBJ2-2; D perhaps matches TRBD2 (6 bases). The germline V gene encodes CDR1 SEHNR and CDR2 FQNEAQ (reference sequence). CDR3 length equals 15 residues. Trimming stripped 5 bases from V and 6 bases from J, with 16 bases between. CDR3 nucleotide sequence: TGTGCCAGCAGCGCGCCGGGACTTCGTGCCGGGGAGCTGTTTTTT. It is translated as CASSAPGLRAGELFF.

The rearrangement links TRBV19 to TRBJ1-3, with a tentative D call TRBD1 (6 bases). Germline-derived CDR1 and CDR2 are LNHDA and SQIVND (reference sequence). CDR3 length: 17 amino acids. V was pared by 5 bases and J by 0 bases, with 17 bases between. CDR3 sequence reads: CASSDRRGMSSGNTIYF. CDR3 nucleotide sequence: TGTGCCAGTAGTGACAGAAGGGGGATGAGCTCTGGAAACACCATATATTTT.

This rearrangement joins TRBV16 to TRBJ1-2, with a weak D call TRBD1 (5 bases). Germline V CDR1 and CDR2: KGHSY, FQNENV. This CDR3 has 15 residues. V was pared by 0 bases and J by 2 bases, with 10 bases between. The CDR3 DNA sequence: TGTGCCAGCAGCCAATCTTCGACAGCCAACTATGGCTACACCTTC. This sequence encodes CASSQSSTANYGYTF.

V gene TRBV15 combines with J gene TRBJ1-6; D is ambiguous. The CDR3 covers 16 residues. Trimming shortened V by 0 bases and J by 0 bases, and 6 bases separated the two germline ends. The V gene's germline CDR1 is LNHNV and CDR2 YYDKDF (reference sequence). The chain's CDR3 is CATSREQSSYNSPLHF. The CDR3 DNA reads as TGTGCCACCAGCAGAGAACAGAGCTCCTATAATTCACCCCTCCACTTT.

The chain joins TRBV3-1 (or the pseudogene TRBV3-2) to TRBJ1-5; maybe TRBD1 (6 bases). Germline V gives CDR1 LGHDT, CDR2 YNNKEL (reference sequence). This CDR3 has 15 residues. Trimming took off 0 bases at V and 6 bases at J, with 12 bases between the two ends. The CDR3 sequence: CASSQDIGTSQPQHF. The CDR3 DNA is TGTGCCAGCAGCCAAGATATCGGGACAAGTCAGCCCCAGCATTTT.

This clone is a singleton in its sample. The V call is TRBV24-1, the J call TRBJ2-1; TRBD2 aligns across 8 bases. The CDR3 is 14 amino acids. Germline loops: CDR1 KGHDR, CDR2 SFDVKD. V dropped 7 bases and J dropped 3; count of bases not matched to a gene: 4. The CDR3 nucleotides read TGTGCCACCAGAGGAACTAGCGGCTACAATGAGCAGTTCTTC. Translation gives CATRGTSGYNEQFF.